This T cell receptor beta chain was profiled in a study of shared clonotypes between healthy human individuals (dated by TCRdb to between 2020 and 2021). In terms of the full investigation: The cohort included a few men and two women between 18 and 49 years of age. Blood TCR repertoires of roughly five healthy adults were deeply sequenced to estimate repertoire size and the extent of clonotype sharing between individuals. Different laboratories and diverse techniques were used to prepare libraries and sequence TCR repertoires, to increase sequencing depth and limit assay-specific biases. Per donor, leukapheresis produced somewhere between about 0.94 and 10 billion PBMCs.

General conclusions and limits of the study: Based on pairwise subsampling, the degree of clonotype sharing among donors was expected to be affected by sequencing depth. The small number of donors limited the genetic and exposure-history diversity represented. Only blood was sampled, and tissue TCR repertoires likely differ from those in blood.

Using the deep immunoSEQ assay, TCR CDR3 regions were amplified from genomic DNA by multiplex PCR. Extracted genomic DNA from each cell subset was spread evenly across all wells of several immunoSEQ 96-well plates, with each plate serving as a replicate. Each replicate PCR for unsorted PBMC received about 310 ng genomic DNA, equal to about 30,000 T cell genomes. Unsorted PBMC genomic DNA was sequenced across ten immunoSEQ deep assay plates. Purified libraries were measured with a Qubit 3.0 fluorometer, size-checked on a Bioanalyzer 2100, and measured again with the KAPA Library Quantification kit. Every immunoSEQ 96-well plate was sequenced on a dedicated single-read 150-cycle Illumina NextSeq 550 flow cell. Under the source paper's analysis protocol: The immunoSEQ output contained only junctional sequences without quality scores, so filtering could not match that applied to full-length reads. To assign V/J genes and CDR3, sequences were annotated against IMGT germline references using PyIR, a Python wrapper for IgBLAST v1.9. Reads were removed for weak V/J assignments (E-value above 1e-6), missing CDR3, stop codons, out-of-frame junctions, or ambiguous translated residues. V3J clonotypes were defined by identical inferred V gene, J gene, and CDR3 amino acid sequence. Percentage overlap between repertoires was calculated by dividing the number of shared unique clonotypes by the size of the smaller repertoire. Three approaches were used to assess repertoire richness: RTK rarefaction, the Chao1 estimator, and Recon v2.1 estimates of unobserved clonotypes. TCRdb holds this immuneACCESS table with in-frame rearrangements only. Some clones are missing; in checked studies, unresolved V genes explain under half, and the rest has no known cause. V and J calls and clone size come straight from that table; D and trimming were deduced from the DNA. The sample table records about 480,000 clones; about four fifths of these occur just once. The ten largest clonotypes hold roughly 13% of the sample.

The donors were healthy, HIV-negative adults with no recently reported acute infections or vaccinations. Only Caucasian adults living in Nashville, Tennessee, USA were represented among the donors. For unsorted samples, 90 million or so PBMCs were counted, and genomic DNA was extracted using the QIAamp DNA Blood Mini kit. Blood was collected by leukapheresis, and PBMCs were isolated by Ficoll-Histopaque density gradient centrifugation and then cryopreserved in liquid nitrogen vapor phase. This clone has only a few counts. No cognate antigen has been identified for it. Per-base quality was not reported, and no clone a single base away is much larger than it. The sequence was collected from a woman between 40 and 50 years old in good health. Some clones in this sample may be carry-over from other donors' samples. Sequencing was done on a sample of PBMCs.

For the CDR3, the sequence is CASSPDRRYGYTF. Read as DNA, the sequence is TGTGCCAGCAGCCCGGACAGGCGCTATGGCTACACCTTC. The chain employs TRBV7-2 and TRBJ1-2; TRBD1 aligns with 7 central bases. CDR1 SGHTA and CDR2 FQGNSA are derived from the germline V gene. Trimming leaves V shorter by 5 bases and J shorter by 4 bases, with the junction holding 4 bases beyond the gene matches. Spanning cysteine to phenylalanine, the CDR3 consists of 13 amino acids. CDR3 DNA only is kept here, 39 bases in frame from base 1.